This T cell receptor beta chain was found in a study of post-analysis software for immune sequencing data (dated by TCRdb to between 2014 and 2016). Turning to the overall study: Relapsing-remitting, secondary progressive and progressive-relapsing multiple sclerosis were recorded as disease courses, and subtype annotation was lacking for some patients. A subset of samples was prepared in parallel using single-end sample barcoding, then pooled and co-amplified after Illumina adapter ligation. The multiple sclerosis patient repertoires were compared with 10 or so previously published healthy control repertoires from donors aged 6 to 25 years. Broad study findings and their caveats: Significantly higher frequencies in patients than in controls were found for roughly 5 TRBV segments, including TRBV5-6, TRBV5-1 and TRBV20-1. Normalized Chao1 diversity was significantly lower in multiple sclerosis patients than controls, suggesting substantial peripheral T-cell clonal expansion. When samples were clustered directly using the F measure, samples prepared in the same batch co-clustered strongly, which prompted a batch-effect correction. The multiple sclerosis patient group was slightly younger than the control group.

V drops 8 bases and J drops 1 base, leaving 7 bases in between. The CDR3 sequence holds 12 residues, the cysteine and phenylalanine included. The sequence is cut down to CDR3 DNA, 36 bases in frame from base 1. CDR1 SGHAT and CDR2 FQNNGV are derived from the germline V gene. This clonotype was observed a few times. No cognate antigen has been identified for it. Per-base qualities were not stored, and no clone one base away is much larger. To demonstrate the VDJtools post-analysis software, TCR beta repertoires were profiled from the peripheral blood of 10 to 15 young patients with multiple sclerosis. Multiple sclerosis patients were children and adolescents aged roughly 6 to 16 years. Library prep was done by PCR. Instrument on record: Illumina HiSeq 2500. Unique molecular identifiers were incorporated into TCR beta cDNA libraries to reduce PCR and sequencing biases. Per 1 to 10 million input T cells, roughly 500,000 cDNA molecules were obtained, such that each molecule approximated one T cell. The patient libraries were prepared and sequenced with the same protocol used for the earlier healthy control dataset. Within a given batch, samples were prepared together, multiplexed and sequenced on the same HiSeq lane. Under the source paper's analysis protocol: MIGEC was used to process the raw barcoded reads, and molecular identifier groups with only a single read were discarded before consensus assembly and CDR3 extraction. VDJtools was used for post-analysis of the clonotype tables, and diversity was normalized by down-sampling every dataset to the size of the smallest sample. In repertoire overlap clustering, CDR3 amino acid sequences, but not nucleotide sequences, were matched to correct batch-related cross-sample contamination. The raw public data were reprocessed by TCRdb itself: fastp quality trimming at Q25, MiXCR clonotype calling, in-frame beta chains only. Identical CDR3 proteins give one entry, which carries the most common genes and DNA. These V and J calls originate from TCRdb's pipeline instead of the authors' own analysis. Present in this sample are roughly 800,000 distinct CDR3 sequences, 40% to 55% of which were seen just once. The top ten clonotypes cover roughly 5% of the sample.

The chain is assembled from TRBV11-2 and TRBJ2-3, with a tentative D gene TRBD2 over 5 matching bases. Sequenced material: blood. This clonotype was obtained from a girl under 18 with multiple sclerosis. CDR3 protein: CASAGGTDTQYF. Read as DNA, the sequence is TGTGCCAGCGCGGGCGGCACAGATACGCAGTATTTT.